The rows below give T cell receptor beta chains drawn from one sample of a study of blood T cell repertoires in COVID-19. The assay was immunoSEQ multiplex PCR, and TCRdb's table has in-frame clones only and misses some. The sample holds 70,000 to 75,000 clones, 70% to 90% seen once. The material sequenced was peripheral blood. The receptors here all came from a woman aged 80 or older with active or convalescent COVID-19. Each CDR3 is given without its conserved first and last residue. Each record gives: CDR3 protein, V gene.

CDR3: ATGEGGEQY
V: TRBV24-1

CDR3: ASRWRETYEQY
V: TRBV5-1

CDR3: ASSPGQARGYT
V: TRBV12-3/TRBV12-4

CDR3: ASSFNPGVATGELF
V: TRBV28

CDR3: AWSVQRNTEAF
V: TRBV30

CDR3: ASKSQLQETQY
V: TRBV2

CDR3: ASSQDREEAGIQETQY
V: TRBV4-1

CDR3: ASSLSPDRTCTGELF
V: TRBV11-3

CDR3: ASSSDPVAGGTSTDTQY
V: TRBV7-9

CDR3: ASSEGGKLSGRAYGELF
V: TRBV6-1

CDR3: ASSGGTGISLYSNQPQH
V: TRBV19

CDR3: ASSFSSQGVDEQY
V: TRBV7-2

CDR3: ASSQDQAHPYEQY
V: TRBV14

CDR3: ASSQVGRGPVQY
V: TRBV3-1/TRBV3-2

CDR3: ASSLKGGGGATDTQY
V: TRBV7-9

CDR3: ASRQGQLNQPQH
V: TRBV28

CDR3: ASSLDPGAKNNEQF
V: TRBV5-1

CDR3: ATSRDVSYEQY
V: TRBV15

CDR3: ASSLVGSGSGDTQY
V: TRBV5-1

CDR3: ASSYVLAGPYNEQF
V: TRBV3-1/TRBV3-2

CDR3: ASHRDRGAYEQY
V: TRBV10-1

CDR3: ASSLGSGPANTGELF
V: TRBV5-1

CDR3: ASSSLEGTNEKLF
V: TRBV19

CDR3: ASSQGTGTKETQY
V: TRBV18

CDR3: ASSFNIPGDGYT
V: TRBV11-2

CDR3: ASSTRDRAGYT
V: TRBV6-5